The subject of this entry is one T cell receptor beta chain. Its antigen remains unknown. The sample originates from a study of CD8+ T cells in alopecia areata. Across the study: Tofacitinib treatment spanned 6 to 18 months, with 6 months off drug afterward. Study-wide findings and caveats: Lesional tissue from the scalp (especially in alopecia totalis/universalis) showed higher clonality than normal scalp. The treated group had a single nonresponder, limiting CD8+ expansion-response conclusions.

There are 15 residues in the CDR3. The germline gives CDR1 SGHNT, CDR2 YYREEE (reference sequence). V was shortened by 4 bases and J by 1 base, with 13 bases between the two germline ends. RNA extraction and reverse transcription yielded cDNA as sequencing template. The assay was immunoSEQ multiplex PCR, and TCRdb's table has in-frame clones only and misses some. Of roughly 100,000 clones listed, about nine tenths are singletons. The treatment: oral pan-JAK inhibitor, 5-10 mg twice daily. It was from PBMCs that CD4+ and CD8+ T cells were sorted. The sample was CD8+ T cells sorted from blood, taken between weeks 30 and 35, from a patient treated with tofacitinib. This rearrangement joins TRBV5-4 to TRBJ2-3, with D possibly being TRBD2 (6 bases). This sequence originates from a human donor with alopecia areata. Here the CDR3 reads CASSETGTGTDTQYF. Here the CDR3 DNA reads TGTGCCAGCAGCGAGACCGGGACTGGCACAGATACGCAGTATTTT. The variable domain in full, with the rest retrieved from reference TRBV5-4 and TRBJ2-3, is ETGVTQSPTHLIKTRGQQVTLRCSSQSGHNTVSWYQQALGQGPQFIFQYYREEENGRGNFPPRFSGLQFPNYSSELNVNALELDDSALYLCASSETGTGTDTQYFGPGTRLTVL.